The 11 T cell receptor beta chains below were found in one sample sequenced in a study of regulatory T cells in long-lasting Graves disease. Described time point: newly diagnosed GD, antithyroid drugs for less than 3 months. TCR sequences were obtained from RNA taken from PBMCs. Construction of TCR beta libraries relied on iRepertoire HTBI primers and on Arm-PCR targeting CDR3 regions. TCRdb re-called the multiplex PCR reads through MiXCR, storing one row per CDR3 protein. The sample records about 400,000 distinct CDR3 sequences, under 20% being singletons. The same data also went into a second study, on T cells in Graves' hyperthyroidism and ophthalmopathy.

This material consisted of peripheral blood mononuclear cells (PBMCs), taken at new diagnosis, from a patient treated with antithyroid drugs. The origin of the receptors is a woman aged 18-29 years with Graves disease.

This clonotype was recorded many times. The gene calls are TRBV6-1 and TRBJ1-5, with D possibly TRBD1 on 6 matching bases. The germline V gene has CDR1 MNHNS and CDR2 SASEGT. The V end lost 6 bases, the J end lost 0 bases, and 12 bases lay between the germline ends. There are 15 residues in the CDR3. This CDR3 reads CASSGDRISNQPQHF. The CDR3 nucleotides are TGTGCCAGCAGCGGAGACAGGATTAGCAATCAGCCCCAGCATTTT.

The chain uses TRBV29-1 and TRBJ2-1; D is perhaps TRBD1 (6 bases). Germline V CDR1 and CDR2: SQVTM, ANQGSEA. Trimming left V 7 bases short and J 3 bases short, with 19 bases between. The CDR3 runs to 15 residues. Written as DNA, the CDR3 is TGCAGCGGAGCACAGGGTTCGGGATTCTACAATGAGCAGTTCTTC. Translation: CSGAQGSGFYNEQFF.

At least ten counts were recorded for this clonotype. The chain recombines TRBV6-2 or TRBV6-3 with TRBJ1-5, with TRBD1 as a possible D gene (6 bases). This CDR3 has 16 residues. Trimming stripped 7 bases from V and 3 bases from J, with 19 bases between. Germline lookup yields CDR1 MNHEY and CDR2 SVGEGT. The CDR3 loop reads CASNSLTRDNNQPQHF. CDR3 nucleotide sequence: TGTGCCAGCAATTCCCTGACCCGGGACAACAATCAGCCCCAGCATTTT.

This clonotype was recorded once. The rearrangement links TRBV5-1 to TRBJ2-1; 15 bases fit TRBD2. The CDR3 runs to 20 residues. Germline V gives CDR1 SGHRS, CDR2 YFSETQ. The V and J ends lost 4 bases and 0 bases, in that order; junction bases with no gene match: 11. For the CDR3, the DNA is TGCGCCAGCAGCAGCCAAGGGACTAGCGGGGGGCCCAGCTCCTACAATGAGCAGTTCTTC. Protein product: CASSSQGTSGGPSSYNEQFF.

This clonotype was counted only a few times. The J gene is TRBJ2-3, the V gene TRBV4-2; D is ambiguous. Trimming removed 1 base at V and 4 bases at J, with 15 bases between. There are 16 residues in the CDR3. Germline assignment: CDR1 LGHNA and CDR2 YNFKEQ. The CDR3 is CASSQAIMGTADTQYF. Written as DNA, the CDR3 is TGTGCCAGCAGCCAAGCTATTATGGGTACTGCAGATACGCAGTATTTT.

This clonotype was counted only a few times. The chain is built from TRBV20-1 and TRBJ1-2; the D gene is possibly TRBD1 (6 bases). The CDR3 loop spans 12 amino acids. The germline V and J ends were trimmed by 2 bases and 4 bases, with 8 bases remaining between them. Germline lookup yields CDR1 DFQATT and CDR2 SNEGSKA (reference sequence). CDR3 nucleotides: TGCAGTGCTAGATGGGGGCTCTATGGCTACACCTTC. It encodes CSARWGLYGYTF.

This clonotype was detected ten times or more. V and J are TRBV5-1 and TRBJ2-7; tentative D call: TRBD1 (6 bases). The germline V gene encodes CDR1 SGHRS and CDR2 YFSETQ. The CDR3 has 14 amino acids. Deletions cut 1 base from V and 2 bases from J, with 10 bases between. The DNA for the CDR3 is TGCGCCAGCAGCTTGCTAGGACAGACCTACGAGCAGTACTTC. Translation: CASSLLGQTYEQYF. The full variable domain, rest sourced from reference TRBV5-1 and TRBJ2-7, is KAGVTQTPRYLIKTRGQQVTLSCSPISGHRSVSWYQQTPGQGLQFLFEYFSETQRNKGNFPGRFSGRQFSNSRSEMNVSTLELGDSALYLCASSLLGQTYEQYFGPGTRLTVT.

In the case of this clonotype: Given a much more abundant clone one base away, this may be a read error. The V gene is TRBV6-5, the J gene TRBJ2-1, with D perhaps TRBD2 (5 bases). Germline lookup yields CDR1 MNHEY and CDR2 SVGAGI. CDR3 size: 14 residues. The CDR3 bases are TGTGCCAGCAGTTACCTACGGGATTCCAATGAGCGGTTCTTC. This codes for CASSYLRDSNERFF.

This sequence joins TRBV19 and TRBJ1-5; no firm D call. The V end lost 4 bases, the J end lost 4 bases, and 11 bases lay between the germline ends. Per the germline V gene, CDR1 is LNHDA and CDR2 is SQIVND (reference sequence). The CDR3 has 14 amino acids. The CDR3 spells CASSTTGKNQPQHF. The CDR3 DNA is TGTGCCAGTAGTACAACGGGTAAGAATCAGCCCCAGCATTTT.

This clonotype was counted at least ten times. The rearrangement links TRBV18 to TRBJ2-5; D possibly corresponds to TRBD2 (5 bases). V lost 3 bases and J lost 5, with 16 bases in between. Germline loops: CDR1 KGHSH, CDR2 LQKENI. The CDR3 has 15 amino acids. CDR3 sequence reads: CASSPSTSRGETQYF. The CDR3 DNA follows: TGTGCCAGCTCACCGTCGACGTCCAGAGGGGAGACCCAGTACTTC.

This clonotype showed up many times. The genes are TRBV20-1 and TRBJ2-7, with 9 bases matching TRBD1. This CDR3 spans 15 amino acids. V lost 0 bases and J lost 1; bases outside the gene matches: 4. Looked up from germline, CDR1 is DFQATT and CDR2 is SNEGSKA (reference sequence). DNA for the CDR3: TGCAGTGCTAGAGATCACAGGGGGCATTCCTACGAGCAGTACTTC. Encoded protein: CSARDHRGHSYEQYF.